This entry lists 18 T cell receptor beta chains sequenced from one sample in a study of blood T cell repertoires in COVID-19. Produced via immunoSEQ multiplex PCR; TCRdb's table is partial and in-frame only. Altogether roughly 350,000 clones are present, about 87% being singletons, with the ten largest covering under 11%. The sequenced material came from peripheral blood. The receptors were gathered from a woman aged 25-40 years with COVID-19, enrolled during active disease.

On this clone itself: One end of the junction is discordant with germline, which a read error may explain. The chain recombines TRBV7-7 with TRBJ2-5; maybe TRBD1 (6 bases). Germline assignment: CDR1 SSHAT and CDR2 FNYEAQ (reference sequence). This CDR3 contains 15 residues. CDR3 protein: CASSLSGQSRETQYF. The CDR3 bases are TGTGCTAGCAGCTTAAGTGGACAGTCACGAGAGACCCAGTACTTC.

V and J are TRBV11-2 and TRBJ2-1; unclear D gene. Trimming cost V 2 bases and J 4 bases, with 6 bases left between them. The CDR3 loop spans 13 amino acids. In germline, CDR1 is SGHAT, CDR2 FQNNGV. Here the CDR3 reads CASSLRLYNEQFF. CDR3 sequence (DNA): TGTGCCAGCAGCTTACGTCTGTACAATGAGCAGTTCTTC. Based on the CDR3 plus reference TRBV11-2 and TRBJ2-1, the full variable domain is EAGVAQSPRYKIIEKRQSVAFWCNPISGHATLYWYQQILGQGPKLLIQFQNNGVVDDSQLPKDRFSAERLKGVDSTLKIQPAKLEDSAVYLCASSLRLYNEQFFGPGTRLTVL.

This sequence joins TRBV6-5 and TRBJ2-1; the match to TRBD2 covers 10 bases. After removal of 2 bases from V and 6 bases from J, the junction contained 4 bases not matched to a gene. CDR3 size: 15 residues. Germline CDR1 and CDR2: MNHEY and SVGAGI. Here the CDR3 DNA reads TGTGCCAGCAGTTACATCCTAGCGGGAGCCAATGAGCAGTTCTTC. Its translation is CASSYILAGANEQFF.

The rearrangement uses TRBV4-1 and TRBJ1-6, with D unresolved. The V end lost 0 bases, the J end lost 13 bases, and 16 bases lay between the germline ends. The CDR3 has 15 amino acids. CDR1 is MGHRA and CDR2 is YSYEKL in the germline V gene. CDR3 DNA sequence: TGCGCCAGCAGCCAAGATCGGAGCGCCTCCCCCCCCCTCCACTTT. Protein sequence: CASSQDRSASPPLHF.

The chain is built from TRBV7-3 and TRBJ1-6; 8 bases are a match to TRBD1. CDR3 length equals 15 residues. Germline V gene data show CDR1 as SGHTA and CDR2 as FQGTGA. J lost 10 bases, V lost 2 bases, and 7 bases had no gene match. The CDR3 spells CASSLGQGAGSPLHF. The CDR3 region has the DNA TGTGCCAGCAGCTTAGGCCAGGGGGCAGGGTCACCCCTCCACTTT.

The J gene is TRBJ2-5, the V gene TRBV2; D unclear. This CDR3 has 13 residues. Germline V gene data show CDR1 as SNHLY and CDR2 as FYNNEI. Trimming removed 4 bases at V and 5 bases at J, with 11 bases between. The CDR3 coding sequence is TGTGCCAGCAGTGTGGAGAATGGGGAGACCCAGTACTTC. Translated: CASSVENGETQYF.

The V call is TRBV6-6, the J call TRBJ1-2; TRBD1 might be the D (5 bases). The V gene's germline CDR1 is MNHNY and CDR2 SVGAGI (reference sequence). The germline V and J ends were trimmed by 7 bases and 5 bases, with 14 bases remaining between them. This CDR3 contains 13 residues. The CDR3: CASTLEGTYGYTF. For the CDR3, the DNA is TGTGCCAGCACCTTGGAAGGGACTTATGGCTACACCTTC.

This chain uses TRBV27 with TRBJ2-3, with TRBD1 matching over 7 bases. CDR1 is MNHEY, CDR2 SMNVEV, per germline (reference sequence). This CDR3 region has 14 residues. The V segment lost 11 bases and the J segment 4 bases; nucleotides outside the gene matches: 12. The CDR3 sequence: CAAGLRGGSDTQYF. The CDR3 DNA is TGTGCCGCAGGCCTTCGAGGGGGCTCAGATACGCAGTATTTT.

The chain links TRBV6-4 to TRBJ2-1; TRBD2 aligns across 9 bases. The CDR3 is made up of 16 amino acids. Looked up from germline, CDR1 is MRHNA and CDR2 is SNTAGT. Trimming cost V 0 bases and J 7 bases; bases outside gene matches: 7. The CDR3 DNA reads TGTGCCAGCAGTGACTCGCGGGAGGGAGGGGGGAATGAGCAGTTCTTC. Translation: CASSDSREGGGNEQFF.

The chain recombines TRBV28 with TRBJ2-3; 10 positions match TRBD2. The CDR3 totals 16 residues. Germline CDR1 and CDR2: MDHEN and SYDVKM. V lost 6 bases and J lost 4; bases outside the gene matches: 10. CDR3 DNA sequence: TGTGCCAGCAGAGGATCGCTAGCGGGAGTTGCAGATACGCAGTATTTT. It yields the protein CASRGSLAGVADTQYF. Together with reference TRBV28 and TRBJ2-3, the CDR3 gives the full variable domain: DVKVTQSSRYLVKRTGEKVFLECVQDMDHENMFWYRQDPGLGLRLIYFSYDVKMKEKGDIPEGYSVSREKKERFSLILESASTNQTSMYLCASRGSLAGVADTQYFGPGTRLTVL.

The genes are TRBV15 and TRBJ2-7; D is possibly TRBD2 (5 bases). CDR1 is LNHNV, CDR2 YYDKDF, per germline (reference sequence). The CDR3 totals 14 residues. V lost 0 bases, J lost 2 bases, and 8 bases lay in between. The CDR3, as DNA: TGTGCCACCAGCAGAGAGACGGGGACCTACGAGCAGTACTTC. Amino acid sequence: CATSRETGTYEQYF.

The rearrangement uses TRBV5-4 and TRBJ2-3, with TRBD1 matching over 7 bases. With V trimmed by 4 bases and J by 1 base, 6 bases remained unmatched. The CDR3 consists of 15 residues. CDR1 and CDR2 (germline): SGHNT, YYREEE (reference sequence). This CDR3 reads CASSQGGARTDTQYF. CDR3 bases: TGTGCCAGCAGCCAAGGGGGCGCCCGCACAGATACGCAGTATTTT. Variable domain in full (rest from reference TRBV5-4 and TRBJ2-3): ETGVTQSPTHLIKTRGQQVTLRCSSQSGHNTVSWYQQALGQGPQFIFQYYREEENGRGNFPPRFSGLQFPNYSSELNVNALELDDSALYLCASSQGGARTDTQYFGPGTRLTVL.

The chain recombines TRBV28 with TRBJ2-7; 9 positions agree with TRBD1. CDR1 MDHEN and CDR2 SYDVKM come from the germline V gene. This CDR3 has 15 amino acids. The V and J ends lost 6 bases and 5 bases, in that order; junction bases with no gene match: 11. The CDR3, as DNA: TGTGCCAGCAGCCCCATTGACCGGACAGGGGACGAGCAGTACTTC. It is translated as CASSPIDRTGDEQYF.

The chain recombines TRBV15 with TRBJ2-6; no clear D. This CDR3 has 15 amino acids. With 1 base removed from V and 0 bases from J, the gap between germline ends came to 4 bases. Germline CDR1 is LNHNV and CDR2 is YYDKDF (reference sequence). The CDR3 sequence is CATSRGLSGANVLTF. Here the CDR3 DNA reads TGTGCCACCAGCAGAGGGCTCTCTGGGGCCAACGTCCTGACTTTC.

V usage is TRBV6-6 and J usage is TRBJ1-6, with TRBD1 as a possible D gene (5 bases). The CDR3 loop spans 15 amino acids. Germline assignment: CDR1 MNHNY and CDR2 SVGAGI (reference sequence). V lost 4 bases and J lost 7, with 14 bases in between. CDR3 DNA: TGTGCCAGCAGTTCCGGGAGGGGCACCAATTCACCCCTCCACTTT. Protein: CASSSGRGTNSPLHF.

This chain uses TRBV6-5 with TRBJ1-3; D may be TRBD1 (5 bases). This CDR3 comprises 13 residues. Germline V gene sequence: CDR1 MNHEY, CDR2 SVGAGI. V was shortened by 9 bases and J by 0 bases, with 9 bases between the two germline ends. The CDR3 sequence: CASDRDSGNTIYF. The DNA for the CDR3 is TGTGCCAGTGACAGAGACTCTGGAAACACCATATATTTT.

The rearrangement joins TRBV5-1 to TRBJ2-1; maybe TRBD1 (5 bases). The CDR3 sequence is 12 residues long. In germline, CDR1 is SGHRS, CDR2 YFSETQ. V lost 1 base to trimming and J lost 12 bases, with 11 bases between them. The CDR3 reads CASSLTGEMQFF. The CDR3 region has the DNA TGCGCCAGCAGCTTGACAGGTGAGATGCAGTTCTTC. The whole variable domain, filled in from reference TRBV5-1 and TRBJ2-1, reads KAGVTQTPRYLIKTRGQQVTLSCSPISGHRSVSWYQQTPGQGLQFLFEYFSETQRNKGNFPGRFSGRQFSNSRSEMNVSTLELGDSALYLCASSLTGEMQFFGPGTRLTVL.

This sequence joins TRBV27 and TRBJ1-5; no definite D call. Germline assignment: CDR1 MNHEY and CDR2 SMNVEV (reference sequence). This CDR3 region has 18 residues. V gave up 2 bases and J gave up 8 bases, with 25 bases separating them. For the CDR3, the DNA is TGTGCCAGCAGTTTAAATTGGGCAGGCAGTGGCCCAATTGAGCCCCAGCATTTT. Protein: CASSLNWAGSGPIEPQHF.